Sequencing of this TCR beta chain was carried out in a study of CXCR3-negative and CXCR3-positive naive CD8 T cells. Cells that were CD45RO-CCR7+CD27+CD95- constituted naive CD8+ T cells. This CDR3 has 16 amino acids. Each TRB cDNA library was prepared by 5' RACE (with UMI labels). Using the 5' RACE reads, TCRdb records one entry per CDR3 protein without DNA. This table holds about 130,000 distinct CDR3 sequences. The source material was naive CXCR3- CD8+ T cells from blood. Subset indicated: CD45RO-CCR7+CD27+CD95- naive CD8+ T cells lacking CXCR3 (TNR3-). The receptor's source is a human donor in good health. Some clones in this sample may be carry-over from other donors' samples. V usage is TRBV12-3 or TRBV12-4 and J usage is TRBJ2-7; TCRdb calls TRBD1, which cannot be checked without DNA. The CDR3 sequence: CASSLALRDRGMEQYF.